These 14 T cell receptor beta chains were sequenced from one sample in a study of T-cell memory formation after mild COVID-19. TCRdb redid the calling of the 5' RACE reads with MiXCR, one entry per CDR3 protein. The data hold 300,000 to 400,000 distinct CDR3 sequences, with roughly 15% observed a single time. Sequenced sample: PBMCs or a T cell subset sorted from them (not recorded which). These receptors were collected from a young man who had mild COVID-19 (a few samples of this study predate the infection). Cell type and time point are not known.

This clonotype was seen repeatedly, ten times or more. The chain couples TRBV7-6 to TRBJ2-7; the D gene is possibly TRBD2 (5 bases). V was pared by 2 bases and J by 0 bases, with 11 bases between. This CDR3 is built from 15 residues. In germline, CDR1 is SGHVS, CDR2 FNYEAQ. The CDR3 DNA reads TGTGCCAGCAGCTTATATTTGGGGAGCTCCTACGAGCAGTACTTC. Its translation: CASSLYLGSSYEQYF.

V gene TRBV7-6 combines with J gene TRBJ2-1, with 7 positions matching TRBD2. CDR1 and CDR2 (germline): SGHVS, FNYEAQ. This CDR3 comprises 16 residues. Losses at the gene ends were 2 bases for V and 8 bases for J; bases not matched to a gene: 12. The CDR3 DNA follows: TGTGCCAGCAGCTTATCTCCCGAGAGCGGGGTCGATGAGCAGTTCTTC. This translates into CASSLSPESGVDEQFF.

The rearrangement uses TRBV5-6 and TRBJ2-2, with D hard to call. The germline V gene encodes CDR1 SGHDT and CDR2 YYEEEE. The CDR3 spans 15 residues. The germline V and J ends were trimmed by 4 bases and 1 base, with 11 bases remaining between them. The CDR3 coding sequence is TGTGCCAGCAGCCCTACCGAGAGGAACACCGGGGAGCTGTTTTTT. This codes for CASSPTERNTGELFF.

This clonotype was detected ten times or more. V usage is TRBV4-1 and J usage is TRBJ1-1; possible D gene TRBD1, 5 bases. The CDR3 has 14 amino acids. V lost 0 bases and J 4 bases, leaving 9 bases between the germline ends. CDR1 is MGHRA, CDR2 YSYEKL, per germline. CDR3 nucleotide sequence: TGCGCCAGCAGCCAAGACTGGGGGAGCACTGAAGCTTTCTTT. It yields the protein CASSQDWGSTEAFF.

This clonotype has more than one count but fewer than ten. The chain recombines TRBV6-6 with TRBJ2-1; a possible D gene is TRBD1 (6 bases). The germline CDR1 and CDR2 sequences are MNHNY and SVGAGI (reference sequence). The V end was cut by 2 bases, the J end by 5 bases, with 13 bases between. The CDR3 is 15 residues long. The CDR3 loop reads CASSYDRTADNEQFF. In DNA, the CDR3 is TGTGCCAGCAGTTACGACCGGACAGCTGACAATGAGCAGTTCTTC.

This clonotype was detected a few times. The chain carries TRBV4-2 and TRBJ1-3; D is unclear. CDR3 size: 16 residues. Per germline, CDR1 LGHNA and CDR2 YNFKEQ. Trimming stripped 0 bases from V and 1 base from J, with 10 bases between. The CDR3 loop is CASSQDVPLSGNTIYF. The CDR3 DNA follows: TGTGCCAGCAGCCAAGACGTCCCATTGTCTGGAAACACCATATATTTT.

The chain couples TRBV6-5 to TRBJ2-5; D is perhaps TRBD2 (6 bases). V gave up 3 bases and J gave up 5 bases, with 16 bases separating them. CDR1 MNHEY and CDR2 SVGAGI come from the germline V gene. The CDR3 has 15 residues. The CDR3 loop reads CASSYTPLAPETQYF. The CDR3 DNA reads TGTGCCAGCAGTTATACCCCTCTAGCGCCCGAGACCCAGTACTTC.

Comments on this clonotype: The junction shows a germline mismatch at one end, possibly a read error. This chain links TRBV6-6 with TRBJ1-1; the D is unclear. The germline CDR1 and CDR2 sequences are MNHNY and SVGAGI (reference sequence). The CDR3 is made up of 13 amino acids. Written as DNA, the CDR3 is TGTGCCATCAGTTACTTGGGTCGCACTGAAGCTTTCTTT. It codes for CAISYLGRTEAFF.

This clonotype came up many times. The genes are TRBV7-2 and TRBJ2-3, with D possibly being TRBD1 or TRBD2 (5 bases each). Germline assignment: CDR1 SGHTA and CDR2 FQGNSA. This CDR3 is 14 amino acids long. V was clipped by 6 bases and J by 6 bases, with 16 bases between them. Written as DNA, the CDR3 is TGTGCCAGCAGTTCAACCGGGACCGTGGATACGCAGTATTTT. It encodes CASSSTGTVDTQYF.

This clonotype was recorded a few times. The chain employs TRBV2 and TRBJ2-3, with D uncertain. In germline, CDR1 is SNHLY, CDR2 FYNNEI. This CDR3 spans 11 amino acids. Between the trimmed V and J ends, which lost 4 bases and 9 bases, there was a span of 8 bases. The CDR3 nucleotides are TGTGCCAGCAGTGCGATCCCAACGCAGTATTTT. This encodes CASSAIPTQYF.

This clonotype has a handful of counts. This chain links TRBV18 with TRBJ2-5, with 9 bases lining up with TRBD2. V was pared by 2 bases and J by 5 bases, with 3 bases of the junction left unmatched. The CDR3 loop spans 14 amino acids. CDR1 and CDR2 (germline): KGHSH, LQKENI. CDR3 DNA: TGTGCCAGCTCACCAGGGACTAGCTTGGAGACCCAGTACTTC. This gives the protein CASSPGTSLETQYF.

This clonotype was recorded a few times. The chain is built from TRBV12-3 or TRBV12-4 and TRBJ2-5; no definite D call. Trimming removed 4 bases at V and 1 base at J, with 13 bases between. The CDR3 loop spans 15 amino acids. The CDR3 loop reads CASSYINAGQETQYF. For the CDR3, the DNA is TGTGCCAGCAGTTACATAAACGCAGGCCAAGAGACCCAGTACTTC.

This clonotype has ten or more counts. The chain combines TRBV12-3 or TRBV12-4 with TRBJ2-2, with D uncertain. Deletions cut 5 bases from V and 5 bases from J, with 12 bases between. The CDR3 sequence is 14 residues long. CDR3 sequence reads: CASSRSVTTGELFF. The CDR3 DNA sequence: TGTGCCAGCAGTCGAAGCGTTACGACCGGGGAGCTGTTTTTT.

V is TRBV7-2 and J is TRBJ2-3; D is perhaps TRBD1 (5 bases). The CDR3 totals 14 residues. The germline gives CDR1 SGHTA, CDR2 FQGNSA. Trimming pared 3 bases from V and 2 bases from J, leaving 9 bases between. The DNA for the CDR3 is TGTGCCAGCAGCTTCCGACAGCCCACAGATACGCAGTATTTT. It codes for CASSFRQPTDTQYF.